The clone carrying this T cell receptor (beta chain) was seen repeatedly, ten times or more. Its matching antigen is unknown. Making use of molecular barcodes, quantitative 5'-RACE generated TCR beta libraries. TCRdb analysed the 5' RACE reads with MiXCR anew, one entry per CDR3 protein. The data show approximately 69,000 distinct CDR3 sequences, approximately 5% seen once. The sample originates from a study of CD8 T cells in ankylosing spondylitis. Study findings and constraints: The disease-linked clones had a CD8+ phenotype and low blood frequencies. Typical of ankylosing spondylitis blood, it appeared, was a TCR beta motif of seven to nine highly homologous variants. Reports say disease-linked clones showed up significantly more in matched ankylosing spondylitis synovial fluid.

The V gene's germline CDR1 is MNHEY and CDR2 SVGAGI. Trimming took off 2 bases at V and 6 bases at J, with 16 bases between the two ends. This CDR3 contains 16 residues. The rearrangement uses TRBV6-5 and TRBJ2-2; possible D gene TRBD1, 5 bases. The receptor was isolated from a male donor with ankylosing spondylitis or in good health (not recorded which). Material: blood, either unsorted or a sorted T cell fraction (not recorded which). CDR3 bases: TGTGCCAGCAGTTACCTAGGGGATGAGGTCCCCGGGGAGCTGTTTTTT. It codes for CASSYLGDEVPGELFF.